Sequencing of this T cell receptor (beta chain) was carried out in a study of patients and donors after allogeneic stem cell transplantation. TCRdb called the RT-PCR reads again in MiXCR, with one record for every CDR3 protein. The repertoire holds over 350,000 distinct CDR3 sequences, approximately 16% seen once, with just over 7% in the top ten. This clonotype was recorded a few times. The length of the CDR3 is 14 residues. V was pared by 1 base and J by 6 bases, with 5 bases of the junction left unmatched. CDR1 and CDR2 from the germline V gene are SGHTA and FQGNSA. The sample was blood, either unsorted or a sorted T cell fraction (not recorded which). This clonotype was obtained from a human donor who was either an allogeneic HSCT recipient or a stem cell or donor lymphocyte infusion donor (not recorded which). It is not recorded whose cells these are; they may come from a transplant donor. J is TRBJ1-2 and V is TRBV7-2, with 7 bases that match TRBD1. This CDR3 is CASSLVGRGDGYTF. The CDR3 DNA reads TGTGCCAGCAGCTTAGTAGGCAGGGGGGATGGCTACACCTTC.